This T cell receptor (beta chain) was observed in a study of control samples from healthy donors and cancer patients. This CDR3 has 14 residues. Germline trimming cut 6 bases from V and 3 bases from J; bases unmatched to any gene: 4. The V gene's germline CDR1 is MNHEY and CDR2 SMNVEV (reference sequence). Profiled with immunoSEQ multiplex PCR; TCRdb holds only in-frame clones, not every one. In total, the table holds about 200,000 clones. Material: blood. The TCR originated in a woman in her twenties or thirties in good health. The chain joins TRBV27 to TRBJ1-4, with TRBD1 identical over 7 bases. The CDR3 is CASRRDSSNEKLFF. For the CDR3, the DNA is TGTGCCAGCAGGCGGGACAGCTCTAATGAAAAACTGTTTTTT.